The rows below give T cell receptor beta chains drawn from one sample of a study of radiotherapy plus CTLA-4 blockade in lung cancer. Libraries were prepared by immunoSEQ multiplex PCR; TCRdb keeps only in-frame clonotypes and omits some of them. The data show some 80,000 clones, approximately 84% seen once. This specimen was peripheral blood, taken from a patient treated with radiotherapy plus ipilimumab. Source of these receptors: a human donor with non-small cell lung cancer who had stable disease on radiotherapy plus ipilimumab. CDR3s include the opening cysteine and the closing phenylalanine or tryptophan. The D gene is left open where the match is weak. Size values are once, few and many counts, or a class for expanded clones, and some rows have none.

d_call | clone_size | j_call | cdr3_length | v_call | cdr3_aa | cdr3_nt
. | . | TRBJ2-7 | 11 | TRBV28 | CASSIQREQYF | TGTGCCAGCAGTATCCAGCGAGAGCAGTACTTC
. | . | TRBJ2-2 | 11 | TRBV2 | CASSTLRELFF | TGTGCCAGCAGTACCCTCCGGGAGCTGTTTTTT
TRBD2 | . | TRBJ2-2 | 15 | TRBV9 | CASSVSGGATGELFF | TGTGCCAGCAGCGTGAGCGGGGGGGCCACCGGGGAGCTGTTTTTT
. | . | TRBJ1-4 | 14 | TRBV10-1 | CASIKTATNEKLFF | TGCGCCAGCATTAAGACGGCAACTAATGAAAAACTGTTTTTT
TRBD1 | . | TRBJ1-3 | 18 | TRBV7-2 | CASSLKVVRGSSGNTIYF | TGTGCCAGCAGCTTAAAAGTTGTCAGGGGGTCTTCTGGAAACACCATATATTTT
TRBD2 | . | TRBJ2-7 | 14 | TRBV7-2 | CASRRTSPPYEQYF | TGTGCCAGCAGACGGACTAGTCCCCCCTACGAGCAGTACTTC
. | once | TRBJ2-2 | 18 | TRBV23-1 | CASSSGTERWENTGELFF | TGCGCCAGCTCTTCCGGGACCGAGCGTTGGGAGAACACCGGGGAGCTGTTTTTT
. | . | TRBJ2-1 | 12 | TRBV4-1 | CASSQGPNEQFF | TGCGCCAGCAGCCAGGGCCCCAATGAGCAGTTCTTC
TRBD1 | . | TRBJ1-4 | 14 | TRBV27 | CASSRGPTNEKLFF | TGTGCCAGCTCCAGGGGGCCTACTAATGAAAAACTGTTTTTT
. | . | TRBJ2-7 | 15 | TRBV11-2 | CASSLRQGANYEQYF | TGTGCCAGCAGCTTAAGGCAGGGCGCGAACTACGAGCAGTACTTC